Given below is one TCR beta chain in context. The target antigen is unknown. The sample is drawn from a study of CD8+CD57+ T cells in acquired aplastic anemia. Study findings and constraints: The same twenty-nine CD8+ CDR3 sequences occurred in patients and in controls. Between the patient and control groups, CD8+ Simpson's diversity did not differ significantly.

The template used for profiling TCR beta VDJ and CDR3 was genomic DNA. TCRdb ran MiXCR on the reads and lists one entry per CDR3 protein. The sample lists some 200,000 distinct CDR3 sequences; roughly half were seen once. All patients picked for sequencing had shown, by flow cytometry, an expansion of CD8+CD57+ cells. This clonotype was sampled from a human donor with aplastic anemia. The sample consisted of sorted CD4+, CD8+, or CD8+CD57+ T cells (not recorded which) from PBMCs.

CDR3 bases: TGTGCCAGCAGGGCCAGGGTGGACGATGGCTACACCTTC. This translates into CASRARVDDGYTF. The chain joins TRBV6-4 to TRBJ1-2, with D perhaps TRBD1 (5 bases). This CDR3 region has 13 residues. With 6 bases removed from V and 6 bases from J, the gap between germline ends came to 14 bases. Germline CDR1 and CDR2: MRHNA and SNTAGT.